This T cell receptor beta chain appears in the sequencing data of a study of technical replicates of blood from a handful of donors. Clones were sequenced by immunoSEQ multiplex PCR, and TCRdb holds only the in-frame ones, with some missing. The sample has 15,000 or so clones, around 83% seen once. Germline V gene sequence: CDR1 MDHEN, CDR2 SYDVKM. The CDR3 is made up of 15 amino acids. V shed 7 bases, J shed 6 bases, and the junction held 9 bases outside the gene matches. Input material: PBMCs. V gene TRBV28 combines with J gene TRBJ2-2; 9 bases are shared with TRBD1. This clonotype was obtained from a human donor in good health. In DNA, the CDR3 is TGTGCCAGCAACACGCCGGGACAGGGTTCCGGGGAGCTGTTTTTT. Protein product: CASNTPGQGSGELFF.